The 25 T cell receptor beta chains in this list originate from one sample, sequenced in a study of T-cell memory formation after mild COVID-19. TCRdb recomputed calls from the 5' RACE reads with MiXCR, one row per CDR3 protein. The table lists about 270,000 distinct CDR3 sequences, 15% to 20% of them singletons. The sequencing input was PBMCs or a T cell subset sorted from them (not recorded which). These receptors were taken from a man aged 18 to 35 who had mild COVID-19 (a few samples of this study predate the infection). Cell type and time point are not known.

This clonotype was observed at least ten times. The chain combines TRBV7-9 with TRBJ2-1; TRBD2 aligns across 9 bases. Germline CDR1 and CDR2: SEHNR and FQNEAQ (reference sequence). Germline trimming cut 0 bases from V and 1 base from J; bases unmatched to any gene: 1. The CDR3 length is 16 residues. CDR3 nucleotides: TGTGCCAGCAGCTTAGCACTAGCGGGTTCCTACAATGAGCAGTTCTTC. The encoded protein is CASSLALAGSYNEQFF.

This clonotype was detected a few times. The chain combines TRBV9 with TRBJ2-2; 7 bases are shared with TRBD1. J was trimmed by 2 bases and V by 2 bases; bases with no gene match: 3. The CDR3 loop spans 15 amino acids. Germline V gene lookup returns CDR1 SGDLS and CDR2 YYNGEE. DNA for the CDR3: TGTGCCAGCAGCGTTAGGGGGCTCAACACCGGGGAGCTGTTTTTT. Its protein product is CASSVRGLNTGELFF.

This clonotype was observed many times. The chain employs TRBV4-3 and TRBJ2-2; D is unresolved. Trimming cost V 1 base and J 2 bases, with 8 bases left between them. This CDR3 has 15 amino acids. Germline V CDR1 and CDR2: LGHNA, YSLEER. In nucleotides, the CDR3 is TGCGCCAGCAGCCAAGGAGCTAGTAACACCGGGGAGCTGTTTTTT. This codes for CASSQGASNTGELFF.

The chain is built from TRBV7-2 and TRBJ2-7; no clear D gene. Germline CDR1 is SGHTA and CDR2 is FQGNSA. CDR3 length equals 14 residues. The V end lost 1 base, the J end lost 2 bases, and 9 bases lay between the germline ends. DNA for the CDR3: TGTGCCAGCAGCTTAGGACTGCCTCCCTACGAGCAGTACTTC. Its translation: CASSLGLPPYEQYF. Full variable domain (rest looked up from reference TRBV7-2 and TRBJ2-7): GAGVSQSPSNKVTEKGKDVELRCDPISGHTALYWYRQSLGQGLEFLIYFQGNSAPDKSGLPSDRFSAERTGGSVSTLTIQRTQQEDSAVYLCASSLGLPPYEQYFGPGTRLTVT.

The J gene is TRBJ2-5, the V gene TRBV29-1; D remains ambiguous. Germline CDR1 is SQVTM and CDR2 is ANQGSEA. The CDR3 is 11 residues long. V lost 7 bases and J lost 1, with 7 bases in between. Here the CDR3 DNA reads TGCAGCGGTCGGCTCCAAGAGACCCAGTACTTC. This codes for CSGRLQETQYF. Based on the CDR3 plus reference TRBV29-1 and TRBJ2-5, the full variable domain is SAVISQKPSRDICQRGTSLTIQCQVDSQVTMMFWYRQQPGQSLTLIATANQGSEATYESGFVIDKFPISRPNLTFSTLTVSNMSPEDSSIYLCSGRLQETQYFGPGTRLLVL.

The chain recombines TRBV3-1 with TRBJ2-2; D gene uncertain. Trimming stripped 2 bases from V and 1 base from J, with 8 bases between. This CDR3 is 15 amino acids long. Germline lookup yields CDR1 LGHDT and CDR2 YNNKEL (reference sequence). CDR3 sequence reads: CASSQSLVNTGELFF. Here the CDR3 DNA reads TGTGCCAGCAGCCAATCCCTAGTGAACACCGGGGAGCTGTTTTTT.

The chain uses TRBV19 and TRBJ2-5; D possibly uses TRBD1 or TRBD2 (5 bases each). Deletions cut 5 bases from V and 5 bases from J, with 21 bases between. The CDR3 has 16 residues. Germline lookup yields CDR1 LNHDA and CDR2 SQIVND (reference sequence). CDR3 DNA sequence: TGTGCCAGTAGTGGACGCCGGGACGGTGATTTGGAGACCCAGTACTTC. Translated, it gives CASSGRRDGDLETQYF.

This clonotype showed up just once. The V and J genes are TRBV9 and TRBJ1-6; D not resolved. The CDR3 sequence is 14 residues long. Germline-derived CDR1 and CDR2 are SGDLS and YYNGEE. V was shortened by 7 bases and J by 7 bases, with 15 bases between the two germline ends. CDR3 bases: TGTGCCAGCCGCCGGGAGCCCGAAAATTCACCCCTCCACTTT. Translated: CASRREPENSPLHF.

This clonotype has a handful of counts. The CDR3 sequence is CASRRNRQGNTEAFF. The CDR3 DNA sequence: TGTGCCAGCAGACGAAACAGACAGGGGAACACTGAAGCTTTCTTT. This chain connects TRBV6-5 to TRBJ1-1; TRBD1 agrees at 7 bases. The CDR3 length is 15 residues. Germline assignment: CDR1 MNHEY and CDR2 SVGAGI. The V segment lost 6 bases and the J segment 1 base; nucleotides outside the gene matches: 8.

V and J are TRBV6-5 and TRBJ2-3, with 7 bases identical to TRBD1. The CDR3 is made up of 13 amino acids. CDR1 and CDR2 from the germline V gene are MNHEY and SVGAGI. Trimming cost V 7 bases and J 2 bases; bases outside gene matches: 3. CDR3 protein: CASMGQYTDTQYF. CDR3 nucleotides: TGTGCCAGCATGGGACAGTACACAGATACGCAGTATTTT.

There are a few counts of this clonotype. This chain uses TRBV5-7 with TRBJ2-7; 15 bases are a match to TRBD2. TRBV5-7 carries the ORF label, with uncertain function. Trimming removed 0 bases from V and 3 bases from J; junction bases left unmatched: 13. The CDR3 is made up of 20 amino acids. The CDR3 DNA is TGTGCCAGCAGCTTGGATGCGCCGGGACTAGCGGGGGGAACCAACTACGAGCAGTACGTC. This gives the protein CASSLDAPGLAGGTNYEQYV.

The chain recombines TRBV2 with TRBJ2-3, with 15 bases matching TRBD2. CDR1 SNHLY and CDR2 FYNNEI come from the germline V gene. The J segment lost 5 bases and the V segment lost 7 bases, leaving 7 bases of the junction unmatched. The CDR3 has 16 residues. Here the CDR3 reads CASTGLAGGLGDTQYF. CDR3 DNA sequence: TGTGCCAGCACCGGACTAGCGGGGGGGTTAGGAGATACGCAGTATTTT.

This clonotype was seen a handful of times. The chain couples TRBV29-1 to TRBJ2-3; no clear D. CDR1 is SQVTM, CDR2 ANQGSEA, per germline. V lost 4 bases and J lost 5, with 10 bases in between. The CDR3 loop spans 12 amino acids. In nucleotides, the CDR3 is TGCAGCGTTGGATCCGGTTTAGATACGCAGTATTTT. It yields the protein CSVGSGLDTQYF.

This clonotype has more than one count but fewer than ten. Sequence at one end of the junction differs from germline and may be a read error. The chain couples TRBV28 to TRBJ2-1; no firm D call. There are 12 residues in the CDR3. Germline assignment: CDR1 MDHEN and CDR2 SYDVKM. The CDR3 protein is CASSLSRRYKIF. In DNA form, the CDR3 reads TGTGCCAGCAGTTTATCCAGACGTTATAAGATCTTC.

In its sample, this clonotype was seen many times. The chain employs TRBV20-1 and TRBJ2-1; either TRBD1 or TRBD2 may supply D (5 bases each). Trimming took 2 bases from V and 7 from J, leaving 24 bases between them. CDR3 length: 17 residues. Germline V gene data show CDR1 as DFQATT and CDR2 as SNEGSKA (reference sequence). The CDR3 DNA follows: TGCAGTGCTAGATATGGGGGTGGTTACCTAAACTATAATGAGCAGTTCTTC. Residues: CSARYGGGYLNYNEQFF.

The chain carries TRBV9 and TRBJ1-6; possible D gene TRBD1, 5 bases. CDR1 and CDR2 from the germline V gene are SGDLS and YYNGEE. CDR3 length: 14 residues. With 0 bases removed from V and 10 bases from J, the gap between germline ends came to 11 bases. The CDR3, as DNA: TGTGCCAGCAGCGTAGAAGGGGAGGACTCACCCCTCCACTTT. Translated, it gives CASSVEGEDSPLHF.

The chain combines TRBV5-6 with TRBJ2-5, with 7 positions matching TRBD2. The CDR3 is 14 residues long. V lost 0 bases to trimming and J lost 5 bases; unmatched junction nucleotides: 4. Germline CDR1 SGHDT, CDR2 YYEEEE. CDR3 sequence reads: CASSLVKGGETQYF. The CDR3 bases are TGTGCCAGCAGCTTGGTCAAGGGAGGGGAGACCCAGTACTTC.

The CDR3 reads CASRPQGGGTAHYEQYF. The CDR3 DNA reads TGTGCCAGCAGGCCACAAGGGGGGGGGACGGCACACTACGAGCAGTACTTC. The rearrangement uses TRBV12-3 or TRBV12-4 and TRBJ2-7; TRBD2 might be the D (7 bases). The CDR3 runs to 17 residues. Deletions cut 6 bases from V and 3 bases from J, with 24 bases between.

The V gene is TRBV7-2, the J gene TRBJ2-1; perhaps TRBD1 as D (7 bases). In germline, CDR1 is SGHTA, CDR2 FQGNSA. There are 17 residues in the CDR3. Trimming stripped 1 base from V and 4 bases from J, with 17 bases between. The CDR3 loop is CASSLGGAGQSYNEQFF. Written as DNA, the CDR3 is TGTGCCAGCAGCTTAGGTGGGGCGGGACAGTCGTACAATGAGCAGTTCTTC.

At least ten counts were recorded for this clonotype. This chain connects TRBV7-9 to TRBJ1-2, with no clear D. CDR3 length: 13 amino acids. The V gene lost 3 bases and the J gene lost 4 bases, with 9 bases spanning the gap. CDR1 is SEHNR, CDR2 FQNEAQ, per germline (reference sequence). As DNA, the CDR3 is TGTGCCAGCAGCTTCGGCCGATTCTATGGCTACACCTTC. This encodes CASSFGRFYGYTF.

This clonotype showed up just a few times. The V call is TRBV4-2, the J call TRBJ1-2, with D possibly matching TRBD1 (5 bases). Germline CDR1 is LGHNA and CDR2 is YNFKEQ. V was shortened by 0 bases and J by 4 bases, with 15 bases between the two germline ends. The CDR3 extends over 16 amino acids. CDR3 protein: CASSQDGTGDGYGYTF. The CDR3 nucleotides are TGTGCCAGCAGCCAAGATGGGACGGGGGATGGCTATGGCTACACCTTC.

The V and J genes are TRBV5-1 and TRBJ2-7; D is possibly TRBD1 or TRBD2 (5 bases each). V gave up 4 bases and J gave up 3 bases, with 17 bases separating them. Germline V gives CDR1 SGHRS, CDR2 YFSETQ. CDR3 size: 15 residues. In nucleotides, the CDR3 is TGCGCCAGCAGCACCGAACCGGGACGGGACTACGAGCAGTACTTC. Its protein product is CASSTEPGRDYEQYF.

The chain uses TRBV28 and TRBJ1-4; D is unresolved. Germline-derived CDR1 and CDR2 are MDHEN and SYDVKM. Deletions cut 11 bases from V and 8 bases from J, with 18 bases between. CDR3 length: 13 residues. In nucleotides, the CDR3 is TGTGCCGAAGCAAGAACAATAGGGGAAAAACTGTTTTTT. This translates into CAEARTIGEKLFF. Filled out from reference TRBV28 and TRBJ1-4, the complete variable domain reads DVKVTQSSRYLVKRTGEKVFLECVQDMDHENMFWYRQDPGLGLRLIYFSYDVKMKEKGDIPEGYSVSREKKERFSLILESASTNQTSMYLCAEARTIGEKLFFGSGTQLSVL.

The chain joins TRBV20-1 to TRBJ2-1; the match to TRBD2 covers 11 bases. V was pared by 1 base and J by 15 bases, with 8 bases of the junction left unmatched. The CDR3 covers 13 residues. Germline loops: CDR1 DFQATT, CDR2 SNEGSKA (reference sequence). The CDR3 DNA sequence: TGCAGTGCTAGAGGGACTAGCGGGCCCCTGGGGTTCTTC. It encodes CSARGTSGPLGFF.

There are a few counts of this clonotype. V and J are TRBV6-2 or TRBV6-3 and TRBJ2-7, with 9 bases fitting TRBD2. Germline lookup yields CDR1 MNHEY and CDR2 SVGEGT. V lost 8 bases and J lost 2; bases outside the gene matches: 7. The CDR3 runs 14 residues. The CDR3: CASCEAGGAYEQYF. The CDR3 nucleotides are TGTGCCAGCTGTGAAGCGGGGGGCGCCTACGAGCAGTACTTC.